This record concerns one TCR beta chain sequence. The read ends 3 residues early relative to the CDR3; the germline J gene fills the gap. This entry belongs to a study of T cells in women clearing cervical HPV infection. The CDR3 totals 14 residues. Trimming stripped 0 bases from V and 6 bases from J, with 11 bases between. CDR1 is GTSNPN and CDR2 is SVGIG in the germline V gene (reference sequence). TCRdb keeps only in-frame clones here, not all; method: immunoSEQ multiplex PCR. The data show about 20,000 clones, and the top ten clones hold about 3.3%. Sequences were obtained from blood buffy coat. The receptor was isolated from a woman between 18 and 70 years old with a cervical HPV16 infection that either progressed to CIN3+ or cleared (not recorded which). The chain recombines TRBV30 with TRBJ1-4, with D hard to call. The CDR3 is CAWSVLGSDEKLFF. The part of the CDR3 DNA that was read is TGTGCCTGGAGTGTACTAGGGTCAGATGAAAAA.